The 29 T cell receptor beta chains presented below share a single source sample, sequenced in a study of T cells after yellow fever vaccination. TCRdb ran MiXCR on the 5' RACE reads and lists one entry per CDR3 protein. The data contain more than 200,000 distinct CDR3 sequences, more than 3.5% of them singletons. The specimen was PBMCs, collected 15 days after the yellow fever booster vaccination. These receptors were collected from a young man who received the YFV17D yellow fever vaccine.

This clonotype occurred many times. The chain is built from TRBV28 and TRBJ1-6, with D unresolved. V was shortened by 3 bases and J by 6 bases, with 0 bases between the two germline ends. Per the germline V gene, CDR1 is MDHEN and CDR2 is SYDVKM. The CDR3 runs to 11 residues. This CDR3 reads CASSFNSPLHF. The CDR3 DNA follows: TGTGCCAGCAGTTTTAATTCACCCCTCCACTTT.

At least ten counts were recorded for this clonotype. The chain is built from TRBV7-9 and TRBJ2-7; TRBD2 might be the D (5 bases). Germline CDR1 reads SEHNR; CDR2 reads FQNEAQ (reference sequence). This CDR3 region has 15 residues. V lost 1 base and J lost 0, with 10 bases in between. The CDR3 here is CASSLGIGVSYEQYV. As DNA, the CDR3 is TGTGCCAGCAGCTTAGGTATCGGGGTCTCCTACGAGCAGTACGTC.

Worth noting for this clonotype: A much bigger clone sits one base away, suggesting this may be a read error. The V call is TRBV5-1, the J call TRBJ2-5, with 7 bases that match TRBD2. Per the germline V gene, CDR1 is SGHRS and CDR2 is YFSETQ. This CDR3 has 16 residues. Trimming removed 0 bases from V and 4 bases from J; junction bases left unmatched: 9. The CDR3 bases are TGCGCCAGCAGCTTGGTGACTAGCAAAGGCGGAGAGACCCAGTACTTC. It specifies CASSLVTSKGGETQYF.

This clonotype was observed many times. J is TRBJ1-2 and V is TRBV5-4; D gene ambiguous. Per the germline V gene, CDR1 is SGHNT and CDR2 is YYREEE (reference sequence). The ends were cut back, 4 bases at V and 13 bases at J, with 26 bases in the middle. CDR3 length equals 15 residues. DNA of the CDR3: TGTGCCAGCAGCCCCCTAGCCACAGCGGCCCCAGACTCCACCTTC. It codes for CASSPLATAAPDSTF.

This clonotype was found many times. This rearrangement joins TRBV4-2 to TRBJ1-2, with TRBD1 as a possible D gene (5 bases). With 1 base removed from V and 3 bases from J, the gap between germline ends came to 12 bases. The germline gives CDR1 LGHNA, CDR2 YNFKEQ. This CDR3 is built from 15 residues. In DNA form, the CDR3 reads TGTGCCAGCAGCCAAGGAGGCGGGGACCACTATGGCTACACCTTC. Translating gives CASSQGGGDHYGYTF.

This clonotype occurred many times. The CDR3 nucleotides read TGTGCCAGCAGCCAAGATCTAGGACTAAAATCCTACGAGCAGTACTTC. Residues: CASSQDLGLKSYEQYF. The chain links TRBV14 to TRBJ2-7; TRBD2 might be the D (6 bases). With 0 bases removed from V and 1 base from J, the gap between germline ends came to 13 bases. This CDR3 is built from 16 residues. Germline CDR1 SGHDN, CDR2 FVKESK.

This clonotype was observed at least ten times. The chain has TRBV6-2 or TRBV6-3 and TRBJ1-5, with a tentative D call TRBD1 (5 bases). The CDR3 contains 14 residues. Per germline, CDR1 MNHEY and CDR2 SVGEGT. The V end was cut by 2 bases, the J end by 3 bases, with 8 bases between. This CDR3 reads CASSYGGDNQPQHF. For the CDR3, the DNA is TGTGCCAGCAGTTACGGGGGTGACAATCAGCCCCAGCATTTT.

This clonotype was seen at least ten times. This chain uses TRBV20-1 with TRBJ2-1; 9 bases map to TRBD2. Germline V CDR1 and CDR2: DFQATT, SNEGSKA (reference sequence). This CDR3 region has 14 residues. The junction had 10 bases not matched to a gene; V was cut back by 6 bases and J by 7 bases. CDR3 sequence reads: CSAFPSGAINEQFF. The CDR3 nucleotides read TGCAGTGCCTTCCCTAGCGGGGCCATTAATGAGCAGTTCTTC.

This clonotype was recorded at least ten times. This rearrangement joins TRBV16 to TRBJ1-1, with D uncertain. Trimming removed 2 bases at V and 4 bases at J, with 11 bases between. CDR1 and CDR2 from the germline V gene are KGHSY and FQNENV. This CDR3 contains 14 residues. The CDR3 loop reads CASSQRARSTEAFF. CDR3 in DNA: TGTGCCAGCAGCCAAAGAGCTCGTTCCACTGAAGCTTTCTTT. The full variable domain, with the rest looked up from reference TRBV16 and TRBJ1-1, is GEEVAQTPKHLVRGEGQKAKLYCAPIKGHSYVFWYQQVLKNEFKFLISFQNENVFDETGMPKERFSAKCLPNSPCSLEIQATKLEDSAVYFCASSQRARSTEAFFGQGTRLTVV.

This clonotype has at least ten counts. The chain uses TRBV15 and TRBJ1-6; D might be TRBD1 (5 bases). CDR1 and CDR2 (germline): LNHNV, YYDKDF (reference sequence). The V end lost 0 bases, the J end lost 7 bases, and 10 bases lay between the germline ends. The CDR3 is made up of 15 amino acids. The CDR3 loop reads CATSRDPGPNSPLHF. The CDR3 coding sequence is TGTGCCACCAGCAGAGATCCGGGACCCAATTCACCCCTCCACTTT.

This clonotype was observed at least ten times. The chain links TRBV4-3 to TRBJ1-6; D perhaps matches TRBD1 (5 bases). Looked up from germline, CDR1 is LGHNA and CDR2 is YSLEER. Between the trimmed V and J ends, which lost 0 bases and 7 bases, there was a span of 10 bases. The CDR3 runs 15 residues. The DNA of the CDR3 is TGCGCCAGCAGCCAAGAGGGGGGAAGAAATTCACCCCTCCACTTT. Encoded protein: CASSQEGGRNSPLHF.

A remark on this clonotype: A read error is possible here, since a much larger clone lies one base away. The chain carries TRBV5-1 and TRBJ2-7; D may be TRBD2 (5 bases). CDR1 is SGHRS and CDR2 is YFSETQ in the germline V gene. This CDR3 contains 14 residues. CDR3 DNA sequence: TGCGCCAACAGCTTGAGGCCGGGGAGCTACGAGCAGTACGTC. Its translation: CANSLRPGSYEQYV.

The sample holds many counts of this clonotype. The chain uses TRBV29-1 and TRBJ2-7; D gene unclear. The germline gives CDR1 SQVTM, CDR2 ANQGSEA. CDR3 size: 10 residues. The V end lost 7 bases, the J end lost 5 bases, and 9 bases lay between the germline ends. Here the CDR3 DNA reads TGCAGCGCAAAGGCCGACGAGCAGTACTTC. This sequence encodes CSAKADEQYF.

This clonotype has a count of ten or more. The gene calls are TRBV7-2 and TRBJ2-3; D is unresolved. The CDR3 sequence is 13 residues long. The V gene's germline CDR1 is SGHTA and CDR2 FQGNSA. V shed 8 bases and J shed 0 bases, with 9 bases lying between them. The CDR3 loop reads CASSPQSTDTQYF. Written as DNA, the CDR3 is TGTGCCAGCTCCCCACAGAGCACAGATACGCAGTATTTT.

This clonotype was counted ten times or more. The chain employs TRBV20-1 and TRBJ2-1; 8 nucleotides match TRBD2. CDR1 is DFQATT and CDR2 is SNEGSKA in the germline V gene (reference sequence). J gave up 2 bases and V 0 bases, and 9 bases lay outside the gene matches. This CDR3 is 17 amino acids long. CDR3 nucleotide sequence: TGCAGTGCTAGAGATCTGCGGGGGGTCCCTGCCTACAATGAGCAGTTCTTC. It yields the protein CSARDLRGVPAYNEQFF.

This clonotype appeared a few times. V and J are TRBV6-6 and TRBJ1-5; possible D gene TRBD1, 5 bases. The CDR3 sequence is 16 residues long. The germline V gene encodes CDR1 MNHNY and CDR2 SVGAGI (reference sequence). V was shortened by 6 bases and J by 5 bases, with 20 bases between the two germline ends. This CDR3 reads CASSLLGRGRDQPQHF. The CDR3 DNA is TGTGCCAGCAGCCTCCTGGGGCGCGGTAGGGATCAGCCCCAGCATTTT.

The genes are TRBV19 and TRBJ2-2; D unresolved. Germline V gene data show CDR1 as LNHDA and CDR2 as SQIVND (reference sequence). Trimming cost V 3 bases and J 1 base, with 3 bases left between them. This CDR3 is built from 13 residues. Written as DNA, the CDR3 is TGTGCCAGTAGTATCCTGAACACCGGGGAGCTGTTTTTT. It yields the protein CASSILNTGELFF. Filled out from reference TRBV19 and TRBJ2-2, the complete variable domain reads DGGITQSPKYLFRKEGQNVTLSCEQNLNHDAMYWYRQDPGQGLRLIYYSQIVNDFQKGDIAEGYSVSREKKESFPLTVTSAQKNPTAFYLCASSILNTGELFFGEGSRLTVL.

This clonotype was counted ten times or more. The V call is TRBV19, the J call TRBJ2-1, with 7 bases lining up with TRBD1. Trimming removed 10 bases from V and 0 bases from J; junction bases left unmatched: 9. Germline values: CDR1 LNHDA, CDR2 SQIVND (reference sequence). The CDR3 sequence is 15 residues long. CDR3 region: CATLPGGYSYNEQFF. CDR3 in DNA: TGTGCCACCCTTCCAGGGGGATACTCCTACAATGAGCAGTTCTTC. The full variable domain, with the rest looked up from reference TRBV19 and TRBJ2-1, is DGGITQSPKYLFRKEGQNVTLSCEQNLNHDAMYWYRQDPGQGLRLIYYSQIVNDFQKGDIAEGYSVSREKKESFPLTVTSAQKNPTAFYLCATLPGGYSYNEQFFGPGTRLTVL.

With respect to this clonotype: This may arise from a read error, as a much more abundant clone is one base away. The chain combines TRBV4-3 with TRBJ2-1; 9 bases map to TRBD2. The CDR3 runs 16 residues. Germline CDR1 and CDR2: LGHNA and YSLEER. This CDR3 is CASSQVATSGYYEQFF. CDR3 sequence (DNA): TGCGCCAGCAGCCAAGTGGCGACTAGCGGCTACTATGAGCAGTTCTTC.

Comment on this clonotype: This is likely a read error, given that the CDR3 carries no conserved phenylalanine or tryptophan at its end. This CDR3 reads CASSSQSGRINIQYL. The CDR3 region has the DNA TGCGCCAGCAGCAGCCAGTCCGGGCGGATAAACATTCAGTACTTA. V gene TRBV5-1 combines with J gene TRBJ2-4; no clear D. This CDR3 spans 15 amino acids. Germline V lookup: CDR1 SGHRS, CDR2 YFSETQ. Trimming stripped 4 bases from V and 6 bases from J, with 17 bases between.

The chain uses TRBV2 and TRBJ2-7; D is unresolved. In germline, CDR1 is SNHLY, CDR2 FYNNEI. There are 16 residues in the CDR3. V was cut by 5 bases and J by 2 bases, with 19 bases left in between. The CDR3 nucleotides are TGTGCCAGCAGTCCCACTTGGTTACGGGCCCCCTACGAGCAGTACTTC. Translated, it gives CASSPTWLRAPYEQYF.

This clonotype has at least ten counts. The J gene is TRBJ2-5, the V gene TRBV30; 8 bases fit TRBD1. V dropped 4 bases and J dropped 2; count of bases not matched to a gene: 3. The germline gives CDR1 GTSNPN, CDR2 SVGIG (reference sequence). The CDR3 spans 13 residues. The CDR3 DNA sequence: TGTGCCTGGACAGGGGGCGGGCAAGAGACCCAGTACTTC. It specifies CAWTGGGQETQYF.

This clonotype was seen only a few times. The CDR3 here is CATSDPRGHQETQYF. The CDR3 DNA follows: TGTGCCACCAGTGACCCCCGAGGACACCAAGAGACCCAGTACTTC. V is TRBV24-1 and J is TRBJ2-5; D call uncertain. This CDR3 has 15 amino acids. The V gene lost 4 bases and the J gene lost 0 bases, with 11 bases spanning the gap. From germline, CDR1 is KGHDR and CDR2 SFDVKD.

This clonotype was recorded at least ten times. J is TRBJ2-3 and V is TRBV20-1, with TRBD2 identical over 8 bases. V lost 3 bases and J lost 1; bases outside the gene matches: 3. The CDR3 loop spans 14 amino acids. Germline assignment: CDR1 DFQATT and CDR2 SNEGSKA (reference sequence). The CDR3 region has the DNA TGCAGTGCTAGGCGGGGGGAAGGCACAGATACGCAGTATTTT. Translating it yields CSARRGEGTDTQYF.

At least ten counts were recorded for this clonotype. The gene calls are TRBV4-2 and TRBJ2-1; 9 bases are a match to TRBD2. In germline, CDR1 is LGHNA, CDR2 YNFKEQ. J lost 6 bases, V lost 3 bases, and 3 bases had no gene match. The CDR3 is 14 amino acids. The CDR3 reads CASSQETSGNEQFF. CDR3 DNA: TGTGCCAGCAGCCAGGAGACTAGCGGCAATGAGCAGTTCTTC.

This clonotype was detected many times. This chain joins TRBV4-1 and TRBJ1-1, with 7 positions matching TRBD1. This CDR3 has 15 residues. V trimming: 0 bases; J trimming: 5 bases; junction bases outside the gene matches: 6. Germline values: CDR1 MGHRA, CDR2 YSYEKL. The CDR3 DNA reads as TGCGCCAGCAGCCAAGAAGACAGGGTAGGAACTGAAGCTTTCTTT. Encoded protein: CASSQEDRVGTEAFF.

This clonotype was recorded at least ten times. This chain joins TRBV7-6 and TRBJ2-7, with D perhaps matching TRBD1 or TRBD2 (5 bases each). The CDR3 is made up of 11 amino acids. CDR1 and CDR2 (germline): SGHVS, FNYEAQ. The ends were cut back, 5 bases at V and 7 bases at J, with 9 bases in the middle. The CDR3 DNA sequence: TGTGCCAGCAGCCAAGGGGAGGAGCAGTACTTC. Protein sequence: CASSQGEEQYF.

This clonotype was recorded at least ten times. The chain is built from TRBV27 and TRBJ1-1, with a weak D call TRBD1 (5 bases). Germline V CDR1 and CDR2: MNHEY, SMNVEV (reference sequence). Trimming removed 2 bases at V and 3 bases at J, with 10 bases between. This CDR3 has 14 residues. The CDR3 DNA sequence: TGTGCCAGCAGTTTAGGGCAGGGAGACACTGAAGCTTTCTTT. This sequence encodes CASSLGQGDTEAFF.

This clonotype was found many times. The chain uses TRBV18 and TRBJ1-5; 7 bases agree with TRBD1. Trimming removed 2 bases from V and 4 bases from J; junction bases left unmatched: 2. Germline CDR1 is KGHSH and CDR2 is LQKENI. The CDR3 totals 14 residues. CDR3 coding DNA: TGTGCCAGCTCACCAGGGACAGCTAATCAGCCCCAGCATTTT. It codes for CASSPGTANQPQHF.